The 32 T cell receptor beta chains below come from one sample, sequenced in a study of cytomegalovirus exposure and HLA in healthy donors. The PCR was carried out with 60 Vbeta primers and 13 Jbeta primers. Repertoires were generated with immunoSEQ multiplex PCR, while TCRdb's copy carries only in-frame clones and drops some. The sample has about 280,000 clones; roughly 89% are singletons. Sequences were obtained from PBMCs. The receptors shown here come from a woman aged 18-29 years in good health and CMV-seronegative.

The chain couples TRBV5-6 to TRBJ1-2; D call uncertain. Germline V gene sequence: CDR1 SGHDT, CDR2 YYEEEE. The length of the CDR3 is 13 residues. The V and J ends lost 4 bases and 2 bases respectively, with 9 bases between them. The CDR3 sequence: CASSLRINYGYTF. The DNA for the CDR3 is TGTGCCAGCAGCCTCAGGATAAACTATGGCTACACCTTC.

The chain employs TRBV2 and TRBJ2-1, with D possibly TRBD1 on 7 matching bases. Trimming took 7 bases from V and 3 from J, leaving 16 bases between them. This CDR3 spans 15 amino acids. The germline CDR1 and CDR2 sequences are SNHLY and FYNNEI. The CDR3 sequence: CASKGGRTGYNEQFF. CDR3 in DNA: TGTGCCAGCAAAGGGGGGCGGACAGGCTACAATGAGCAGTTCTTC.

The chain employs TRBV30 and TRBJ1-6, with TRBD1 identical over 8 bases. CDR3 length: 13 amino acids. Germline lookup yields CDR1 GTSNPN and CDR2 SVGIG (reference sequence). Trimming took 7 bases from V and 4 from J; bases not matched to a gene: 3. CDR3 bases: TGTGCCTTGACAGGGGAATATAATTCACCCCTCCACTTT. Amino acid sequence: CALTGEYNSPLHF.

V usage is TRBV29-1 and J usage is TRBJ2-3; possibly TRBD1 for D (6 bases). V lost 3 bases and J lost 1, with 11 bases in between. This CDR3 region has 14 residues. Germline V gives CDR1 SQVTM, CDR2 ANQGSEA. The CDR3 DNA is TGCAGCGTTGAGCCTCGACAGGGCACAGATACGCAGTATTTT. This translates into CSVEPRQGTDTQYF.

The chain employs TRBV11-2 and TRBJ2-7, with 8 bases lining up with TRBD1. The CDR3 covers 13 residues. CDR1 and CDR2 from the germline V gene are SGHAT and FQNNGV. The trim removed 4 bases at V and 13 bases at J, leaving 12 bases unmatched. The CDR3 reads CASSSTLEDRVYF. The CDR3, as DNA: TGTGCCAGCAGCTCAACCTTAGAGGACAGGGTCTACTTC.

As to this clone: Other nucleotide sequences from this sample produce the same CDR3. V usage is TRBV7-9 and J usage is TRBJ2-5, with a weak D call TRBD1 (5 bases). Trimming pared 4 bases from V and 5 bases from J, leaving 8 bases between. Germline CDR1 is SEHNR and CDR2 is FQNEAQ (reference sequence). The CDR3 runs 12 residues. CDR3 bases: TGTGCCAGCAGCTCCCCAGGGGAGACCCAGTACTTC. It specifies CASSSPGETQYF.

Of note for this clone: The junction departs from the called germline gene at one end, perhaps through a read error. This chain uses TRBV7-9 with TRBJ2-7, with 7 bases aligning to TRBD1. The CDR3 loop spans 15 amino acids. CDR1 is SEHNR, CDR2 FQNEAQ, per germline (reference sequence). Here the CDR3 reads CSSSVRDSVTYEQYF. CDR3 nucleotide sequence: TGTTCCAGCAGTGTCCGGGACAGCGTTACCTACGAGCAGTACTTC.

This chain connects TRBV11-2 to TRBJ2-1, with D hard to call. The length of the CDR3 is 12 residues. Trimming took off 3 bases at V and 8 bases at J, with 8 bases between the two ends. Germline-derived CDR1 and CDR2 are SGHAT and FQNNGV. In DNA, the CDR3 is TGTGCCAGCAGCTTCCCTACGGATGAGCAGTTCTTC. This sequence encodes CASSFPTDEQFF. Full variable domain (outside the CDR3, taken from reference TRBV11-2 and TRBJ2-1): EAGVAQSPRYKIIEKRQSVAFWCNPISGHATLYWYQQILGQGPKLLIQFQNNGVVDDSQLPKDRFSAERLKGVDSTLKIQPAKLEDSAVYLCASSFPTDEQFFGPGTRLTVL.

V and J are TRBV2 and TRBJ2-5; D may be TRBD1 (6 bases). Germline V gives CDR1 SNHLY, CDR2 FYNNEI. The CDR3 sequence is 11 residues long. The ends were cut back, 9 bases at V and 4 bases at J, with 9 bases in the middle. CDR3 sequence reads: CARGAPETQYF. Written as DNA, the CDR3 is TGTGCCAGGGGGGCCCCAGAGACCCAGTACTTC.

This chain joins TRBV5-6 and TRBJ2-7; D is ambiguous. With 4 bases removed from V and 5 bases from J, the gap between germline ends came to 16 bases. The CDR3 runs to 14 residues. Germline V CDR1 and CDR2: SGHDT, YYEEEE. The CDR3 protein is CASSPTLPTDEQYF. DNA of the CDR3: TGTGCCAGCAGCCCCACCCTTCCTACGGACGAGCAGTACTTC.

A single count supports this clone. This rearrangement joins TRBV5-5 to TRBJ1-1; maybe TRBD1 (5 bases). CDR1 is SGHKS and CDR2 is YYEKEE in the germline V gene (reference sequence). The CDR3 has 18 amino acids. V was trimmed by 1 base and J by 3 bases, leaving 22 bases between them. The CDR3 loop reads CASSLFGVSRGGDTEAFF. The CDR3 DNA sequence: TGTGCCAGCAGCTTGTTCGGGGTGTCCCGGGGGGGAGACACTGAAGCTTTCTTT. Full variable domain (rest looked up from reference TRBV5-5 and TRBJ1-1): DAGVTQSPTHLIKTRGQQVTLRCSPISGHKSVSWYQQVLGQGPQFIFQYYEKEERGRGNFPDRFSARQFPNYSSELNVNALLLGDSALYLCASSLFGVSRGGDTEAFFGQGTRLTVV.

Points on this clone: At one end, the junction sequence differs from germline, possibly due to a read error. Other nucleotide sequences in the sample specify the same CDR3. The V gene is TRBV29-1, the J gene TRBJ1-6; D is perhaps TRBD1 (6 bases). CDR1 SQVTM and CDR2 ANQGSEA come from the germline V gene. The CDR3 length is 13 residues. CDR3 nucleotides: TGCAGCGTTATGACAGGTTCTAATTCCCCCCTCCACTTT. As protein: CSVMTGSNSPLHF.

This chain links TRBV4-1 with TRBJ2-1; 9 bases align to TRBD1. The CDR3 covers 18 residues. Losses at the gene ends were 1 base for V and 5 bases for J; bases not matched to a gene: 12. From germline, CDR1 is MGHRA and CDR2 YSYEKL. The CDR3 nucleotides are TGCGCCAGCAGCCAAGGGCTGGCCGGGACAGGGCGCCACAATGAGCAGTTCTTC. Its translation: CASSQGLAGTGRHNEQFF.

This chain uses TRBV7-6 with TRBJ2-3; TRBD2 agrees at 8 bases. Trimming at V came to 1 base and at J to 1 base, leaving 10 bases not matched to a gene. This CDR3 is 18 amino acids long. CDR1 and CDR2 from the germline V gene are SGHVS and FNYEAQ. The CDR3 DNA sequence: TGTGCCAGCAGCTTAGTACGGGGGGGCACCAGTGGCACAGATACGCAGTATTTT. Protein sequence: CASSLVRGGTSGTDTQYF.

The gene calls are TRBV2 and TRBJ1-1; a weak D match, TRBD1 (5 bases). This CDR3 region has 16 residues. Germline values: CDR1 SNHLY, CDR2 FYNNEI. V shed 7 bases and J shed 3 bases, with 21 bases lying between them. CDR3 nucleotides: TGTGCCAGCACGCCGGGGGGAGCTGTACAGGACACTGAAGCTTTCTTT. Protein product: CASTPGGAVQDTEAFF.

This chain links TRBV7-6 with TRBJ2-7, with 9 positions matching TRBD1. V lost 4 bases, J lost 7 bases, and 5 bases stayed unmatched. This CDR3 has 13 amino acids. CDR1 and CDR2 from the germline V gene are SGHVS and FNYEAQ. CDR3 in DNA: TGTGCCAGCAGCTCGGACAGGGGACGGGAGCAGTACTTC. Protein product: CASSSDRGREQYF.

The rearrangement links TRBV5-8 to TRBJ1-1; D might be TRBD1 (5 bases). The CDR3 is 12 residues long. V shed 7 bases and J shed 8 bases, with 15 bases lying between them. The germline V gene has CDR1 SGHTS and CDR2 YDEGEE. The CDR3 spells CASVAGRGEAFF. In DNA form, the CDR3 reads TGTGCCAGCGTAGCGGGACGGGGCGAAGCTTTCTTT. Complete variable domain (other parts from reference TRBV5-8 and TRBJ1-1): EAGVTQSPTHLIKTRGQQATLRCSPISGHTSVYWYQQALGLGLQFLLWYDEGEERNRGNFPPRFSGRQFPNYSSELNVNALELEDSALYLCASVAGRGEAFFGQGTRLTVV.

This CDR3 is CASSPDRTPTEAFF. CDR3 in DNA: TGTGCCAGCAGCCCGGACAGGACCCCTACTGAAGCTTTCTTT. The V gene is TRBV27, the J gene TRBJ1-1; TRBD1 matches 7 bases. V shed 6 bases, J shed 5 bases, and the junction held 9 bases outside the gene matches. Germline lookup yields CDR1 MNHEY and CDR2 SMNVEV (reference sequence). This CDR3 region has 14 residues.

The V gene is TRBV10-3, the J gene TRBJ2-3, with 15 positions matching TRBD2. The CDR3 is 16 amino acids. Trimming at V came to 5 bases and at J to 5 bases, leaving 5 bases not matched to a gene. Per germline, CDR1 ENHRY and CDR2 SYGVKD. The chain's CDR3 is CAISTGTSGGQDTQYF. In nucleotides, the CDR3 is TGTGCCATCAGTACCGGGACTAGCGGGGGGCAAGATACGCAGTATTTT.

This clone was detected a few times. This sample also contains other DNA sequences that code for the same CDR3. The chain combines TRBV5-1 with TRBJ1-2; D is perhaps TRBD1 (6 bases). In germline, CDR1 is SGHRS, CDR2 YFSETQ. This CDR3 has 13 residues. The ends were cut back, 5 bases at V and 4 bases at J, with 12 bases in the middle. CDR3 nucleotide sequence: TGCGCCAGCAGTTCCGACAGGCCCTATGGCTACACCTTC. This encodes CASSSDRPYGYTF.

This clone was detected only once. The V call is TRBV30, the J call TRBJ2-7; TRBD1 is a possible D gene (6 bases). The CDR3 has 12 residues. CDR1 is GTSNPN and CDR2 is SVGIG in the germline V gene (reference sequence). Trimming removed 1 base from V and 5 bases from J, with 9 bases in between. The CDR3 reads CAWSGNRDEQYF. CDR3 in DNA: TGTGCCTGGAGTGGGAACAGGGACGAGCAGTACTTC. Full variable domain (outside the CDR3, taken from reference TRBV30 and TRBJ2-7): SQTIHQWPATLVQPVGSPLSLECTVEGTSNPNLYWYRQAAGRGLQLLFYSVGIGQISSEVPQNLSASRPQDRQFILSSKKLLLSDSGFYLCAWSGNRDEQYFGPGTRLTVT.

The chain carries TRBV25-1 and TRBJ1-1; 9 bases align to TRBD1. CDR3 length: 15 residues. CDR1 is MGHDK, CDR2 SYGVNS, per germline. Trimming cost V 2 bases and J 6 bases; bases outside gene matches: 7. The CDR3 coding sequence is TGTGCCAGCAGTGAACCGGGACAGGGAACGCCTGAAGCTTTCTTT. Protein sequence: CASSEPGQGTPEAFF. The full variable domain, with the rest looked up from reference TRBV25-1 and TRBJ1-1, is EADIYQTPRYLVIGTGKKITLECSQTMGHDKMYWYQQDPGMELHLIHYSYGVNSTEKGDLSSESTVSRIRTEHFPLTLESARPSHTSQYLCASSEPGQGTPEAFFGQGTRLTVV.

The rearrangement joins TRBV27 to TRBJ2-7; D may be TRBD1 (5 bases). The ends were cut back, 5 bases at V and 3 bases at J, with 17 bases in the middle. Germline V gene sequence: CDR1 MNHEY, CDR2 SMNVEV (reference sequence). There are 15 residues in the CDR3. The CDR3 loop reads CASSVLRVNRYEQYF. The CDR3 nucleotides are TGTGCCAGCAGTGTGCTCAGGGTAAATCGCTACGAGCAGTACTTC.

This clone was recorded only once. The V call is TRBV7-3, the J call TRBJ2-1; TRBD1 matches at 7 bases. The V gene's germline CDR1 is SGHTA and CDR2 FQGTGA. J gave up 2 bases and V 5 bases, and 3 bases lay outside the gene matches. This CDR3 comprises 14 residues. The CDR3 is CASSPQGTYNEQFF. In DNA, the CDR3 is TGTGCCAGCAGCCCACAGGGGACCTACAATGAGCAGTTCTTC. Using reference TRBV7-3 and TRBJ2-1 for the parts outside the CDR3, the full variable domain is GAGVSQTPSNKVTEKGKYVELRCDPISGHTALYWYRQSLGQGPEFLIYFQGTGAADDSGLPNDRFFAVRPEGSVSTLKIQRTERGDSAVYLCASSPQGTYNEQFFGPGTRLTVL.

The chain links TRBV7-9 to TRBJ1-6; D is uncertain. The CDR3 is made up of 14 amino acids. V shed 4 bases and J shed 5 bases, with 9 bases lying between them. The V gene's germline CDR1 is SEHNR and CDR2 FQNEAQ (reference sequence). CDR3 loop: CASSSEVDNSPLHF. CDR3 DNA sequence: TGTGCCAGCAGCTCAGAAGTGGATAATTCACCCCTCCACTTT.

This clone has only a few counts. The rearrangement joins TRBV4-1 to TRBJ1-1, with D perhaps TRBD1 (6 bases). From germline, CDR1 is MGHRA and CDR2 YSYEKL. V was clipped by 5 bases and J by 7 bases, with 14 bases between them. This CDR3 is 13 amino acids long. Written as DNA, the CDR3 is TGCGCCAGCAGCTCCCGGGACACAGGTGAAGCTTTCTTT. This gives the protein CASSSRDTGEAFF.

The chain links TRBV5-5 to TRBJ2-7; the D gene is possibly TRBD1 (5 bases). CDR3 size: 14 residues. V lost 4 bases and J lost 1, with 12 bases in between. Germline lookup yields CDR1 SGHKS and CDR2 YYEKEE (reference sequence). The CDR3 coding sequence is TGTGCCAGCAGCACCTCTGACAGTTCCTACGAGCAGTACTTC. As protein: CASSTSDSSYEQYF.

The chain uses TRBV6-1 and TRBJ1-2, with D possibly being TRBD1 (6 bases). The CDR3 runs to 16 residues. CDR1 and CDR2 (germline): MNHNS, SASEGT. The V gene lost 3 bases and the J gene lost 2 bases, with 16 bases spanning the gap. CDR3 DNA: TGTGCCAGCAGTGACCCTCACAGGGTGGGAAACTATGGCTACACCTTC. Its translation: CASSDPHRVGNYGYTF.

This chain joins TRBV7-9 and TRBJ1-5, with D tentatively TRBD1 (5 bases). The CDR3 is 15 amino acids. The germline V and J ends were trimmed by 3 bases and 6 bases, with 15 bases remaining between them. The germline V gene has CDR1 SEHNR and CDR2 FQNEAQ (reference sequence). The CDR3: CASSFDGGNSQPQHF. The CDR3 coding sequence is TGTGCCAGCAGCTTCGACGGGGGAAATAGTCAGCCCCAGCATTTT. The variable domain in full, with the rest retrieved from reference TRBV7-9 and TRBJ1-5, is DTGVSQNPRHKITKRGQNVTFRCDPISEHNRLYWYRQTLGQGPEFLTYFQNEAQLEKSRLLSDRFSAERPKGSFSTLEIQRTEQGDSAMYLCASSFDGGNSQPQHFGDGTRLSIL.

The rearrangement joins TRBV10-3 to TRBJ1-2; D may be TRBD1 (6 bases). Between the trimmed V and J ends, which lost 3 bases and 6 bases, there was a span of 14 bases. Germline V CDR1 and CDR2: ENHRY, SYGVKD. There are 14 residues in the CDR3. The CDR3 DNA reads TGTGCCATCAGTGACCCCGACAGGAGAAATGGCTACACCTTC. It yields the protein CAISDPDRRNGYTF.

The genes are TRBV11-2 and TRBJ2-5; D may be TRBD2 (7 bases). The CDR3 has 16 residues. Trimming cost V 7 bases and J 2 bases, with 20 bases left between them. The germline gives CDR1 SGHAT, CDR2 FQNNGV. The CDR3 is CASTRGGRRLQETQYF. The CDR3 coding sequence is TGTGCCAGCACGAGGGGGGGCAGGAGGTTACAAGAGACCCAGTACTTC.

This sequence joins TRBV28 and TRBJ1-2, with 10 bases lining up with TRBD1. The CDR3 covers 15 residues. V shed 3 bases, J shed 5 bases, and the junction held 6 bases outside the gene matches. From germline, CDR1 is MDHEN and CDR2 SYDVKM. The DNA of the CDR3 is TGTGCCAGCAGTTTCCCCTCGGGACAGGGGTATGGCTACACCTTC. Amino acids: CASSFPSGQGYGYTF.